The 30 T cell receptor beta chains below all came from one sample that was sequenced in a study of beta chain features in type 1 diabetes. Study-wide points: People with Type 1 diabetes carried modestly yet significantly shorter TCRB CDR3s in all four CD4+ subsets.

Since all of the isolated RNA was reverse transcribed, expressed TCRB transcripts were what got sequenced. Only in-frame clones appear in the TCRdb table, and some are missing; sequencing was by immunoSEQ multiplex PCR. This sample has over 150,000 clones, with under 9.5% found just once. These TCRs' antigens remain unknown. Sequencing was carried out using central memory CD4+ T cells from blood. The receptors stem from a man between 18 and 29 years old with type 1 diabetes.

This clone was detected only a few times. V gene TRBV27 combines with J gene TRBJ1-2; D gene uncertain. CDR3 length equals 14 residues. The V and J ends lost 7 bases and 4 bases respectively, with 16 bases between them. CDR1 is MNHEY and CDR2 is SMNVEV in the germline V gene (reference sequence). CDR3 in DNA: TGTGCCAGCAAATTGTCGGACGGAGGCTATGGCTACACCTTC. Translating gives CASKLSDGGYGYTF.

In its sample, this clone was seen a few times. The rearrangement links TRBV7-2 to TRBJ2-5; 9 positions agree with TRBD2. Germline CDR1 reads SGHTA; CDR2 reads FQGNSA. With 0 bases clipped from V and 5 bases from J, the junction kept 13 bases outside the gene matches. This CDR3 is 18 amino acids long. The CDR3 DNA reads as TGTGCCAGCAGCTTAGCGTCGCGGGGGGGCCCTGATGGTGAGACCCAGTACTTC. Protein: CASSLASRGGPDGETQYF.

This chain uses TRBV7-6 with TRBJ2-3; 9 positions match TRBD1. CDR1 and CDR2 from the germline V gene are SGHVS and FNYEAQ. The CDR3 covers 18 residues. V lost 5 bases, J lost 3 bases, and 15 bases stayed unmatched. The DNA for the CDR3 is TGTGCCAGCAGCCCAGGACCTTCACAGGGGGCAAGGACAGATACGCAGTATTTT. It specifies CASSPGPSQGARTDTQYF.

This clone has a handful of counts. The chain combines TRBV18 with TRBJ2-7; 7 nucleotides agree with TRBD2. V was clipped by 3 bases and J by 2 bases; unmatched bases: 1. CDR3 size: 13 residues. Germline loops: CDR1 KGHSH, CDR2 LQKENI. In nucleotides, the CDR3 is TGTGCCAGCTCACCGACTAGCACCTACGAGCAGTACTTC. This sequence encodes CASSPTSTYEQYF. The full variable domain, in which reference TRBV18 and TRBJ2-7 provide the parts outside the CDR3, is NAGVMQNPRHLVRRRGQEARLRCSPMKGHSHVYWYRQLPEEGLKFMVYLQKENIIDESGMPKERFSAEFPKEGPSILRIQQVVRGDSAAYFCASSPTSTYEQYFGPGTRLTVT.

CDR3 residues: CASSFLRVFMNTEAFF. CDR3 in DNA: TGTGCCAGCAGTTTTCTGAGGGTCTTTATGAACACTGAAGCTTTCTTT. V is TRBV28 and J is TRBJ1-1; D uncertain. Germline V gives CDR1 MDHEN, CDR2 SYDVKM. The CDR3 has 16 residues. V was cut by 3 bases and J by 0 bases, with 14 bases left in between.

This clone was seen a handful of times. The DNA of the CDR3 is TGTGCCAGTAGTCTCCTCGCGGGGGGCAGCTCCTACAATGAGCAGTTCTTC. It encodes CASSLLAGGSSYNEQFF. The V and J genes are TRBV19 and TRBJ2-1; 8 bases are shared with TRBD2. CDR1 and CDR2 from the germline V gene are LNHDA and SQIVND (reference sequence). The CDR3 runs to 17 residues. Germline trimming cut 5 bases from V and 0 bases from J; bases unmatched to any gene: 9. The whole variable domain, remainder taken from reference TRBV19 and TRBJ2-1, is DGGITQSPKYLFRKEGQNVTLSCEQNLNHDAMYWYRQDPGQGLRLIYYSQIVNDFQKGDIAEGYSVSREKKESFPLTVTSAQKNPTAFYLCASSLLAGGSSYNEQFFGPGTRLTVL.

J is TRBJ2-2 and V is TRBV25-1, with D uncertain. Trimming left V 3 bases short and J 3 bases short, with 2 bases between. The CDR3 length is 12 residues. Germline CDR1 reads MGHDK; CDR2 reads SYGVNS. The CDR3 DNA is TGTGCCAGCAGTGACTACACCGGGGAGCTGTTTTTT. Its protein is CASSDYTGELFF.

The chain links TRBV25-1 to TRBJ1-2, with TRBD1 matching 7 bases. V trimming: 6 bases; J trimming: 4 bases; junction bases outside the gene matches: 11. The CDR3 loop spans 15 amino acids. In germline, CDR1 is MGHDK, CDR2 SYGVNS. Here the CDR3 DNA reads TGTGCCAGCAGGGGAAACAGGGGAAGGGCCTATGGCTACACCTTC. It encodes CASRGNRGRAYGYTF.

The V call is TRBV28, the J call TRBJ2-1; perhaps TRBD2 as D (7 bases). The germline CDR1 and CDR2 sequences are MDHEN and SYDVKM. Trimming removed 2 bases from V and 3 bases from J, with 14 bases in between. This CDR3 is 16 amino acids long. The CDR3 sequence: CASSLTGRGGYNEQFF. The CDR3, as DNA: TGTGCCAGCAGTTTAACTGGGAGGGGGGGCTACAATGAGCAGTTCTTC. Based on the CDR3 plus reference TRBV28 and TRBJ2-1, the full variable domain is DVKVTQSSRYLVKRTGEKVFLECVQDMDHENMFWYRQDPGLGLRLIYFSYDVKMKEKGDIPEGYSVSREKKERFSLILESASTNQTSMYLCASSLTGRGGYNEQFFGPGTRLTVL.

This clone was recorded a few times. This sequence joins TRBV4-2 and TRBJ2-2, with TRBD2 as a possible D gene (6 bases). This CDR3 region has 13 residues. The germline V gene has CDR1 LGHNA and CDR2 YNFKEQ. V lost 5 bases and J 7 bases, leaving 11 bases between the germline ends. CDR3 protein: CASSLVGGGELFF. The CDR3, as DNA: TGTGCCAGCAGCTTAGTGGGAGGCGGGGAGCTGTTTTTT.

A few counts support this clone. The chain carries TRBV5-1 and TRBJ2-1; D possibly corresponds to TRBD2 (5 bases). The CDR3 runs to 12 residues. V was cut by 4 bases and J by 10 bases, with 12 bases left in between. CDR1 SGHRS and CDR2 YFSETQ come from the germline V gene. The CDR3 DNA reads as TGCGCCAGCAGCCCCGGGGTCAACGAGCAGTTCTTC. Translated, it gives CASSPGVNEQFF.

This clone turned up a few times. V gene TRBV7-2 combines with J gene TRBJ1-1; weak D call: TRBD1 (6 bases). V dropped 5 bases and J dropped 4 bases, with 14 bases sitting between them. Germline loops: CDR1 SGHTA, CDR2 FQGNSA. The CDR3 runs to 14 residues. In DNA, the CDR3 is TGTGCCAGCAGCCTTGGACAGAGTTCCACTGAAGCTTTCTTT. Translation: CASSLGQSSTEAFF.

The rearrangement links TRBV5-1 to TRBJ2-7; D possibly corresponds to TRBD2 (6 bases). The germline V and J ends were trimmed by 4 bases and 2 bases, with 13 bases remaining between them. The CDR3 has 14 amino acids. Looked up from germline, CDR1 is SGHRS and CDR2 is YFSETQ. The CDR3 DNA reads TGCGCCAGCAGCCTGGACTATAACACCTACGAGCAGTACTTC. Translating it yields CASSLDYNTYEQYF.

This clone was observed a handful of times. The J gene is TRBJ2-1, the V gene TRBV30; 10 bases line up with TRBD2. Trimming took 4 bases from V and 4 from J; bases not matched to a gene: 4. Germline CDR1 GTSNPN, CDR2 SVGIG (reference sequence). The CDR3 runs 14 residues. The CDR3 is CAWTPSGSYNEQFF. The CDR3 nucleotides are TGTGCCTGGACCCCTAGCGGGAGTTACAATGAGCAGTTCTTC.

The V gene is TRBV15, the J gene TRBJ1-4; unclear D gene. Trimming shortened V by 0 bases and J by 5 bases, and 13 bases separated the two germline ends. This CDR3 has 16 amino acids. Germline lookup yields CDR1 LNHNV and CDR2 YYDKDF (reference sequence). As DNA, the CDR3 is TGTGCCACCAGCAGAGATCTTCGTCCTTTGAATGAAAAACTGTTTTTT. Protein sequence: CATSRDLRPLNEKLFF.

The CDR3 spells CASSYGTGGAETQYF. The CDR3 bases are TGCGCCAGCAGCTACGGGACAGGGGGCGCGGAGACCCAGTACTTC. The V gene is TRBV4-1, the J gene TRBJ2-5, with TRBD1 matching over 12 bases. This CDR3 contains 15 residues. Trimming took 5 bases from V and 5 from J; bases not matched to a gene: 6. CDR1 and CDR2 (germline): MGHRA, YSYEKL.

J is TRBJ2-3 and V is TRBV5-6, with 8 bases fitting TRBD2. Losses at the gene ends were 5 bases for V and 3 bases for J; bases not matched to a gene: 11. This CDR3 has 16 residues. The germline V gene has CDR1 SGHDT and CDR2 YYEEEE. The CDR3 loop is CASSLLSGIRTDTQYF. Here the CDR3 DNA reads TGTGCCAGCAGTCTCCTTAGCGGGATTCGGACAGATACGCAGTATTTT.

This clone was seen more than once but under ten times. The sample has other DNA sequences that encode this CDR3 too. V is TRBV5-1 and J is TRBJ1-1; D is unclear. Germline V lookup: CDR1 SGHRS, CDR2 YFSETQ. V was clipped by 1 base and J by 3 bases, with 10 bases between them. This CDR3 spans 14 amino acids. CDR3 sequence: CASSLSRVDTEAFF. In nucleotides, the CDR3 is TGCGCCAGCAGCTTGAGCCGTGTGGACACTGAAGCTTTCTTT.

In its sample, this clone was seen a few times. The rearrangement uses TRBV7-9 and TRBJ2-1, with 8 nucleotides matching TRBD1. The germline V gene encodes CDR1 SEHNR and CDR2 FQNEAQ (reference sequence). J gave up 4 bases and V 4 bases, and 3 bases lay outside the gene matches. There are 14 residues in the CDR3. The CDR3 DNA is TGTGCCAGCAGCTCCAGACAGGGGTACAATGAGCAGTTCTTC. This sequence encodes CASSSRQGYNEQFF.

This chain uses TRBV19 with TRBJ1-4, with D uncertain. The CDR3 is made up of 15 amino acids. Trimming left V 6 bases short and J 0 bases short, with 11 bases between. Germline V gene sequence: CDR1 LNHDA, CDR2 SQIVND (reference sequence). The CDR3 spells CASRRRLATNEKLFF. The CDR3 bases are TGTGCCAGTAGGCGGCGGTTAGCAACTAATGAAAAACTGTTTTTT.

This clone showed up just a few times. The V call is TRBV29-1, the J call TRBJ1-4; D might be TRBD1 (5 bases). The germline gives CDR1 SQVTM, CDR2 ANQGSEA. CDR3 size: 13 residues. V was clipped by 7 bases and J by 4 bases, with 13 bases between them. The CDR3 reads CSASMGLNEKLFF. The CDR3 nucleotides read TGCAGCGCTTCAATGGGGCTTAATGAAAAACTGTTTTTT.

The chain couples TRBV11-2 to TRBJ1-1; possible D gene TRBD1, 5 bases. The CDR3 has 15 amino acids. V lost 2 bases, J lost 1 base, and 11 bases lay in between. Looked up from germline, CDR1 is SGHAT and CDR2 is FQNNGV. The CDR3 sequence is CASSLFAGQNTEAFF. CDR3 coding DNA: TGTGCCAGCAGCTTATTTGCAGGGCAGAACACTGAAGCTTTCTTT.

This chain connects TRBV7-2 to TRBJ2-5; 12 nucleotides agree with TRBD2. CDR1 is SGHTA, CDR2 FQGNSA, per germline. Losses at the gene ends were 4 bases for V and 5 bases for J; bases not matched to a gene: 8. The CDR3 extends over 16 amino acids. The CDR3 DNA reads TGTGCCAGCAGCTCGGGCAGACTAGCGGGAGTGGAGACCCAGTACTTC. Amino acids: CASSSGRLAGVETQYF.

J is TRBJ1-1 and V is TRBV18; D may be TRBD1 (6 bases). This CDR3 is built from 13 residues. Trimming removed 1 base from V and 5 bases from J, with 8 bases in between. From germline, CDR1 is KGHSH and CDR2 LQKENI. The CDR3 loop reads CASSPQGGTEAFF. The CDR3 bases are TGTGCCAGCTCACCACAGGGGGGGACTGAAGCTTTCTTT.

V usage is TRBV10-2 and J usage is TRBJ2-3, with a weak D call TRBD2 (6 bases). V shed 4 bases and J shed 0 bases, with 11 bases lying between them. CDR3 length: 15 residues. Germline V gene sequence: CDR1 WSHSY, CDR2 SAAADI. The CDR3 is CASSVRGTSTDTQYF. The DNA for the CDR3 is TGCGCCAGCAGTGTGCGGGGAACTAGCACAGATACGCAGTATTTT.

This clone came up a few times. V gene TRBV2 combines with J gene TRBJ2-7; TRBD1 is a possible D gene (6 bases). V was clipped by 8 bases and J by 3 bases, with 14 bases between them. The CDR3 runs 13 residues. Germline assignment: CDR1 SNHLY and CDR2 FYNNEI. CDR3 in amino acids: CASGGRLIYEQYF. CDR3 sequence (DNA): TGTGCCAGCGGGGGCAGGTTGATCTACGAGCAGTACTTC.

CDR3 nucleotides: TGTGCCAGCAGTGAAGCGGCCGCATATCAGCCCCAGCATTTT. Translation: CASSEAAAYQPQHF. This chain uses TRBV2 with TRBJ1-5; D is unresolved. The CDR3 is 14 residues long. Germline V CDR1 and CDR2: SNHLY, FYNNEI. The V end was cut by 0 bases, the J end by 5 bases, with 8 bases between.

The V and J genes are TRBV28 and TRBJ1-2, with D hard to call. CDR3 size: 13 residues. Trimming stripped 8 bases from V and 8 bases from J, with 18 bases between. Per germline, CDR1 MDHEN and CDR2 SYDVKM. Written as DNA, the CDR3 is TGTGCCAGCGGAAGGAGCGAGATGATGGGCTACACCTTC. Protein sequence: CASGRSEMMGYTF.

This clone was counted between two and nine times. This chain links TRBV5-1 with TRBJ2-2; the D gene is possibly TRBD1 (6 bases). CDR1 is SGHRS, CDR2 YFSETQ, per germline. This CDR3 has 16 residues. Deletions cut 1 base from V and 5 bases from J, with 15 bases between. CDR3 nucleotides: TGCGCCAGCAGCTTGTCAAGCCAAGGGGGAACCGGGGAGCTGTTTTTT. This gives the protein CASSLSSQGGTGELFF.

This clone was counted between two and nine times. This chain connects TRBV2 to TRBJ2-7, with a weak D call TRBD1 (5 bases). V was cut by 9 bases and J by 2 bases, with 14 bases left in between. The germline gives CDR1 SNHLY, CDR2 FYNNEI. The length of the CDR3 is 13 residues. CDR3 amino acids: CASSPGYPYEQYF. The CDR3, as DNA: TGTGCCAGTTCCCCAGGGTATCCCTACGAGCAGTACTTC.